Following are 29 T cell receptor beta chains from one sample sequenced in a study of T cell responses to AZD1222 COVID-19 vaccine. Only in-frame clones appear in the TCRdb table, and some are missing; sequencing was by immunoSEQ multiplex PCR. The profile shows 150,000 to 200,000 clones, around 92% of them singletons. The sample was peripheral blood, taken on day 0 of AZD1222 vaccination. These receptors were obtained from an adult in good health.

The chain recombines TRBV7-2 with TRBJ1-1; D gene unclear. Trimming took off 5 bases at V and 5 bases at J, with 15 bases between the two ends. The CDR3 loop spans 14 amino acids. Germline assignment: CDR1 SGHTA and CDR2 FQGNSA. CDR3 in amino acids: CASSPGWLGTEAFF. The CDR3 DNA reads as TGTGCCAGCAGCCCCGGGTGGCTTGGGACTGAAGCTTTCTTT.

The chain has TRBV4-3 and TRBJ1-1; 8 bases fit TRBD1. CDR1 is LGHNA and CDR2 is YSLEER in the germline V gene. After removal of 4 bases from V and 1 base from J, the junction contained 8 bases not matched to a gene. CDR3 length: 16 amino acids. Here the CDR3 reads CASSPDRGLKNTEAFF. The CDR3 DNA reads TGCGCCAGCAGCCCCGACAGGGGACTAAAGAACACTGAAGCTTTCTTT.

The rearrangement links TRBV6-6 to TRBJ2-2; TRBD2 aligns across 10 bases. Germline CDR1 MNHNY, CDR2 SVGAGI (reference sequence). This CDR3 spans 15 amino acids. J lost 2 bases, V lost 8 bases, and 5 bases had no gene match. CDR3 nucleotides: TGTGCCAGCGCCACTAGCGGGGTTAACACCGGGGAGCTGTTTTTT. Its protein product is CASATSGVNTGELFF.

The V gene is TRBV30, the J gene TRBJ1-1; TRBD1 agrees at 7 bases. The germline CDR1 and CDR2 sequences are GTSNPN and SVGIG (reference sequence). V gave up 4 bases and J gave up 1 base; unmatched junction bases: 3. The CDR3 has 13 amino acids. CDR3 sequence: CAWTGTENTEAFF. CDR3 in DNA: TGTGCCTGGACCGGGACAGAGAACACTGAAGCTTTCTTT.

The J gene is TRBJ1-6, the V gene TRBV28; tentatively, D is TRBD1 (6 bases). Per germline, CDR1 MDHEN and CDR2 SYDVKM. The CDR3 runs to 15 residues. With 4 bases removed from V and 4 bases from J, the gap between germline ends came to 11 bases. The chain's CDR3 is CASSYGQGYNSPLHF. The CDR3 region has the DNA TGTGCCAGCAGTTACGGGCAGGGGTATAATTCACCCCTCCACTTT.

The chain couples TRBV10-3 to TRBJ1-1; D is ambiguous. Between the trimmed V and J ends, which lost 7 bases and 6 bases, there was a span of 18 bases. This CDR3 contains 14 residues. Germline V lookup: CDR1 ENHRY, CDR2 SYGVKD. In DNA, the CDR3 is TGTGCCATCATGCGGTCCGGGGAACGCGCTGAAGCTTTCTTT. Protein product: CAIMRSGERAEAFF.

CDR3 coding DNA: TGTGCCAGCAGCTTGGACACCCAGGGGAAAGAGACCCAGTACTTC. Its protein is CASSLDTQGKETQYF. J is TRBJ2-5 and V is TRBV5-5; maybe TRBD1 (6 bases). The CDR3 spans 15 residues. Germline CDR1 SGHKS, CDR2 YYEKEE (reference sequence). The V gene lost 0 bases and the J gene lost 3 bases, with 12 bases spanning the gap.

J is TRBJ1-1 and V is TRBV18; D not certain. Germline V gene lookup returns CDR1 KGHSH and CDR2 LQKENI. V lost 0 bases and J 0 bases, leaving 5 bases between the germline ends. The CDR3 runs 14 residues. CDR3 nucleotides: TGTGCCAGCTCACCACCGAGGTTGAACACTGAAGCTTTCTTT. Amino acid sequence: CASSPPRLNTEAFF.

This clone has just a few counts. The rearrangement joins TRBV7-9 to TRBJ1-1; no clear D gene. The CDR3 is 13 residues long. Germline loops: CDR1 SEHNR, CDR2 FQNEAQ (reference sequence). The V end was cut by 5 bases, the J end by 0 bases, with 7 bases between. The CDR3 sequence: CASSLTMNTEAFF. DNA for the CDR3: TGTGCCAGCAGCCTGACAATGAACACTGAAGCTTTCTTT.

The sample holds a few counts of this clone. The gene calls are TRBV19 and TRBJ1-3; D possibly corresponds to TRBD1 (5 bases). V shed 2 bases and J shed 0 bases, with 11 bases lying between them. Germline lookup yields CDR1 LNHDA and CDR2 SQIVND (reference sequence). The CDR3 extends over 16 amino acids. Here the CDR3 reads CASSITPGSSGNTIYF. The CDR3 DNA reads TGTGCCAGTAGTATAACCCCAGGGAGCTCTGGAAACACCATATATTTT.

The chain couples TRBV11-2 to TRBJ2-7; no definite D call. This CDR3 has 12 residues. Trimming pared 1 base from V and 6 bases from J, leaving 7 bases between. Germline CDR1 SGHAT, CDR2 FQNNGV. For the CDR3, the DNA is TGTGCCAGCAGCTTAGCCCTTGGCGAGCAGTACGTC. Its translation: CASSLALGEQYV.

The chain employs TRBV19 and TRBJ2-3, with 7 bases fitting TRBD2. V lost 3 bases to trimming and J lost 3 bases; unmatched junction nucleotides: 12. The germline gives CDR1 LNHDA, CDR2 SQIVND (reference sequence). The CDR3 runs 17 residues. The CDR3 loop is CASSMQGRAGATDTQYF. CDR3 nucleotide sequence: TGTGCCAGTAGTATGCAAGGGAGGGCCGGGGCGACAGATACGCAGTATTTT.

The rearrangement uses TRBV5-6 and TRBJ2-1; 8 positions agree with TRBD1. This CDR3 comprises 15 residues. Unmatched junction bases numbered 11, after V lost 4 bases and J lost 8 bases. The germline gives CDR1 SGHDT, CDR2 YYEEEE. The CDR3 sequence: CASSPTGVLGDEQFF. The DNA for the CDR3 is TGTGCCAGCAGCCCGACAGGGGTCTTAGGCGATGAGCAGTTCTTC.

The chain links TRBV28 to TRBJ1-2; possibly TRBD1 for D (6 bases). V was cut by 3 bases and J by 8 bases, with 13 bases left in between. The CDR3 extends over 13 amino acids. Germline V gene data show CDR1 as MDHEN and CDR2 as SYDVKM. The CDR3 DNA reads TGTGCCAGCAGTTTTTGGGGGGCGCGGGGCTACACCTTC. Encoded protein: CASSFWGARGYTF.

The chain is built from TRBV3-1 (or the pseudogene TRBV3-2) and TRBJ2-1; D is ambiguous. Germline V gene data show CDR1 as LGHDT and CDR2 as YNNKEL (reference sequence). The CDR3 is made up of 11 amino acids. Trimming shortened V by 4 bases and J by 7 bases, and 5 bases separated the two germline ends. For the CDR3, the DNA is TGTGCCAGCAGCCCAAGAAATGAGCAGTTCTTC. Protein: CASSPRNEQFF.

The chain recombines TRBV18 with TRBJ1-6; D uncertain. The V end lost 2 bases, the J end lost 8 bases, and 13 bases lay between the germline ends. The germline gives CDR1 KGHSH, CDR2 LQKENI. CDR3 size: 15 residues. The CDR3 DNA follows: TGTGCCAGCTCACCAGGCCTCCCCCGGGATTCACCCCTCCACTTT. Its translation is CASSPGLPRDSPLHF.

The chain is built from TRBV4-1 and TRBJ1-1; D is unclear. The germline V gene encodes CDR1 MGHRA and CDR2 YSYEKL. Trimming took 4 bases from V and 2 from J, leaving 14 bases between them. The CDR3 has 15 amino acids. The CDR3 protein is CASSPGPGQNTEAFF. The CDR3 region has the DNA TGCGCCAGCAGCCCCGGGCCGGGTCAAAACACTGAAGCTTTCTTT.

The chain couples TRBV18 to TRBJ1-1, with 7 bases aligning to TRBD1. This CDR3 is 14 amino acids long. Per germline, CDR1 KGHSH and CDR2 LQKENI. The V gene end was trimmed by 6 bases and the J gene end by 4 bases; junction bases not matched to a gene: 8. The CDR3 reads CASSPGAGGTEAFF. DNA for the CDR3: TGTGCCAGCTCCCCAGGGGCAGGGGGCACTGAAGCTTTCTTT. Using reference TRBV18 and TRBJ1-1 for the parts outside the CDR3, the full variable domain is NAGVMQNPRHLVRRRGQEARLRCSPMKGHSHVYWYRQLPEEGLKFMVYLQKENIIDESGMPKERFSAEFPKEGPSILRIQQVVRGDSAAYFCASSPGAGGTEAFFGQGTRLTVV.

V and J are TRBV6-4 and TRBJ1-2; D ambiguous. Per germline, CDR1 MRHNA and CDR2 SNTAGT. The CDR3 contains 12 residues. Trimming removed 4 bases at V and 6 bases at J, with 9 bases between. This CDR3 is CASSGEGDGYTF. CDR3 coding DNA: TGTGCCAGCAGTGGGGAGGGAGATGGCTACACCTTC.

The chain uses TRBV2 and TRBJ1-1; D perhaps matches TRBD1 (5 bases). Trimming took off 1 base at V and 8 bases at J, with 17 bases between the two ends. Germline CDR1 and CDR2: SNHLY and FYNNEI. The CDR3 spans 15 residues. The CDR3: CASSEVGRTKDEAFF. CDR3 coding DNA: TGTGCCAGCAGTGAAGTTGGGCGGACAAAGGACGAAGCTTTCTTT.

The gene calls are TRBV19 and TRBJ2-2; possibly TRBD2 for D (5 bases). V was pared by 4 bases and J by 5 bases, with 11 bases between. Germline values: CDR1 LNHDA, CDR2 SQIVND (reference sequence). CDR3 length: 14 amino acids. CDR3 nucleotide sequence: TGTGCCAGTAGTAATCCGGGGTGGACCGGGGAGCTGTTTTTT. Translated, it gives CASSNPGWTGELFF. Using reference TRBV19 and TRBJ2-2 for the parts outside the CDR3, the full variable domain is DGGITQSPKYLFRKEGQNVTLSCEQNLNHDAMYWYRQDPGQGLRLIYYSQIVNDFQKGDIAEGYSVSREKKESFPLTVTSAQKNPTAFYLCASSNPGWTGELFFGEGSRLTVL.

The chain carries TRBV18 and TRBJ1-1; D gene ambiguous. CDR3 length: 13 amino acids. V lost 2 bases to trimming and J lost 7 bases, with 11 bases between them. Looked up from germline, CDR1 is KGHSH and CDR2 is LQKENI. CDR3 sequence: CASSPMSDGEAFF. The CDR3 region has the DNA TGTGCCAGCTCACCAATGTCAGACGGTGAAGCTTTCTTT.

The chain uses TRBV7-9 and TRBJ2-7; D is tentatively TRBD1 or TRBD2 (7 bases each). The germline V and J ends were trimmed by 4 bases and 2 bases, with 21 bases remaining between them. The CDR3 contains 17 residues. Germline V gives CDR1 SEHNR, CDR2 FQNEAQ (reference sequence). As DNA, the CDR3 is TGTGCCAGCAGCTCGGGGAGGGGACGACAGGGAACCTACGAGCAGTACGTC. Its protein is CASSSGRGRQGTYEQYV.

The rearrangement links TRBV11-2 to TRBJ2-1; D not resolved. The CDR3 totals 13 residues. Germline CDR1 SGHAT, CDR2 FQNNGV. V lost 1 base and J lost 9, with 10 bases in between. The CDR3 DNA reads as TGTGCCAGCAGCTTAGTCGATGGAAGTGAGCAGTTCTTC. It is translated as CASSLVDGSEQFF.

The chain combines TRBV18 with TRBJ2-5; no firm D call. CDR3 size: 12 residues. Trimming removed 3 bases at V and 1 base at J, with 3 bases between. Germline V CDR1 and CDR2: KGHSH, LQKENI. The CDR3 nucleotides read TGTGCCAGCTCACCCTCCCAAGAGACCCAGTACTTC. Its translation: CASSPSQETQYF.

The rearrangement links TRBV19 to TRBJ1-1; no definite D call. The germline V and J ends were trimmed by 8 bases and 4 bases, with 17 bases remaining between them. This CDR3 is 14 amino acids long. Germline lookup yields CDR1 LNHDA and CDR2 SQIVND (reference sequence). The CDR3 is CASHYSFTGTEAFF. The CDR3 DNA sequence: TGTGCCAGTCACTATTCATTCACCGGCACTGAAGCTTTCTTT.

The CDR3 bases are TGTGCCAGCACCTTGGACCGCTCCACTGGCTACACCTTC. Its protein product is CASTLDRSTGYTF. J is TRBJ1-2 and V is TRBV25-1; D not resolved. Germline-derived CDR1 and CDR2 are MGHDK and SYGVNS. This CDR3 has 13 residues. Trimming shortened V by 7 bases and J by 7 bases, and 16 bases separated the two germline ends.

This chain joins TRBV19 and TRBJ2-7; D may be TRBD1 (6 bases). The V and J ends lost 5 bases and 10 bases respectively, with 30 bases between them. Germline-derived CDR1 and CDR2 are LNHDA and SQIVND (reference sequence). CDR3 length equals 17 residues. The CDR3 reads CASSPGHGSVRPVRQYF. CDR3 bases: TGTGCCAGTAGTCCGGGACATGGTAGCGTTCGACCTGTTAGACAGTACTTC.

The chain employs TRBV10-1 and TRBJ1-1; D not certain. The length of the CDR3 is 14 residues. Trimming pared 2 bases from V and 1 base from J, leaving 8 bases between. Germline V gives CDR1 WNHNN, CDR2 SYGVQD (reference sequence). The CDR3 spells CASSEGGSNTEAFF. CDR3 DNA sequence: TGCGCCAGCAGTGAGGGAGGTTCGAACACTGAAGCTTTCTTT.